Shown below are 16 T cell receptor beta chains from a single sample sequenced in a study of cytomegalovirus exposure and HLA in healthy donors. The study ran its PCR with 60 Vbeta and 13 Jbeta primers. Clones were read by immunoSEQ multiplex PCR, and TCRdb kept only the in-frame ones, dropping some. The repertoire holds roughly 130,000 clones, roughly 68% seen once, with about 6% in the top ten. The sample comprised PBMCs. These receptor sequences come from a woman aged 45-60 years in good health and CMV-seropositive.

The CDR3 here is CASSLIGGGHEETQYF. DNA of the CDR3: TGCGCCAGCAGCTTGATCGGCGGGGGGCACGAAGAGACCCAGTACTTC. The chain uses TRBV5-1 and TRBJ2-5; TRBD2 matches at 8 bases. Germline V gene sequence: CDR1 SGHRS, CDR2 YFSETQ. The ends lost 1 base at V and 3 bases at J; junction bases unmatched: 8. This CDR3 spans 16 amino acids.

The V gene is TRBV14, the J gene TRBJ2-5; weak D call: TRBD2 (5 bases). The germline CDR1 and CDR2 sequences are SGHDN and FVKESK. This CDR3 contains 13 residues. Between the trimmed V and J ends, which lost 4 bases and 5 bases, there was a span of 11 bases. The CDR3 reads CASSPLARETQYF. Written as DNA, the CDR3 is TGTGCCAGCAGCCCTTTAGCGCGGGAGACCCAGTACTTC.

The chain has TRBV7-9 and TRBJ1-5, with D perhaps matching TRBD1 (6 bases). V lost 7 bases and J 6 bases, leaving 28 bases between the germline ends. The CDR3 length is 18 residues. CDR1 and CDR2 (germline): SEHNR, FQNEAQ (reference sequence). The CDR3 DNA follows: TGTGCCAGCACGATCCTAGCTCCGGGCAGGGGAAGAGGTCAGCCCCAGCATTTT. Translated: CASTILAPGRGRGQPQHF.

The chain combines TRBV6-5 with TRBJ1-3, with D unresolved. Germline CDR1 MNHEY, CDR2 SVGAGI. CDR3 size: 15 residues. The V end was cut by 4 bases, the J end by 3 bases, with 13 bases between. CDR3 loop: CASSSLRLSGNTIYF. The CDR3 DNA follows: TGTGCCAGCAGTTCCCTCCGGTTAAGTGGAAACACCATATATTTT.

This clone was seen a handful of times. This rearrangement joins TRBV7-2 to TRBJ1-3; the D gene is possibly TRBD1 (5 bases). Germline V lookup: CDR1 SGHTA, CDR2 FQGNSA. This CDR3 contains 14 residues. V was trimmed by 3 bases and J by 0 bases, leaving 6 bases between them. The CDR3 nucleotides read TGTGCCAGCAGCTTCGGGGGCTCTGGAAACACCATATATTTT. This sequence encodes CASSFGGSGNTIYF.

The rearrangement uses TRBV12-5 and TRBJ1-3; TRBD1 matches at 7 bases. Germline V CDR1 and CDR2: LGHNT, FRNRAP. J gave up 4 bases and V 2 bases, and 5 bases lay outside the gene matches. The CDR3 sequence is 15 residues long. The chain's CDR3 is CASGLYPTGGNTIYF. CDR3 DNA: TGTGCTAGTGGTTTGTATCCGACAGGGGGAAACACCATATATTTT.

The chain recombines TRBV2 with TRBJ2-5; D may be TRBD1 (5 bases). This CDR3 contains 12 residues. CDR1 is SNHLY, CDR2 FYNNEI, per germline. The V end was cut by 7 bases, the J end by 5 bases, with 11 bases between. The CDR3: CASMQGVETQYF. CDR3 in DNA: TGTGCCAGCATGCAGGGTGTGGAGACCCAGTACTTC.

V and J are TRBV19 and TRBJ1-5; D gene ambiguous. The CDR3 length is 11 residues. With 6 bases removed from V and 11 bases from J, the gap between germline ends came to 11 bases. From germline, CDR1 is LNHDA and CDR2 SQIVND (reference sequence). CDR3 protein: CASSTRRAQHF. In DNA form, the CDR3 reads TGTGCCAGTAGCACTAGAAGAGCCCAGCATTTT.

The chain is built from TRBV9 and TRBJ2-3; D is uncertain. In germline, CDR1 is SGDLS, CDR2 YYNGEE. This CDR3 contains 15 residues. V gave up 0 bases and J gave up 2 bases, with 10 bases separating them. CDR3 in DNA: TGTGCCAGCAGCGTAGAGGCTAGTACCACAGATACGCAGTATTTT. It is translated as CASSVEASTTDTQYF.

V is TRBV7-9 and J is TRBJ2-3; possible D gene TRBD2, 6 bases. The CDR3 runs 16 residues. The germline gives CDR1 SEHNR, CDR2 FQNEAQ (reference sequence). Trimming shortened V by 4 bases and J by 1 base, and 15 bases separated the two germline ends. CDR3 DNA sequence: TGTGCCAGCAGCTCTCGGAGGGTGACAGGCACAGATACGCAGTATTTT. Its protein product is CASSSRRVTGTDTQYF.

DNA of the CDR3: TGTGCCAGCAGCCTCTCCCTGGCGGGTCCAGATGGCTACACCTTC. Translation gives CASSLSLAGPDGYTF. J is TRBJ1-2 and V is TRBV7-9; D uncertain. Germline CDR1 is SEHNR and CDR2 is FQNEAQ (reference sequence). V dropped 5 bases and J dropped 6 bases, with 19 bases sitting between them. The CDR3 loop spans 15 amino acids.

This sequence joins TRBV19 and TRBJ2-5; 8 bases align to TRBD2. CDR1 and CDR2 from the germline V gene are LNHDA and SQIVND (reference sequence). CDR3 length equals 13 residues. Unmatched junction bases numbered 3, after V lost 5 bases and J lost 4 bases. CDR3 residues: CASSAGTRETQYF. The CDR3, as DNA: TGTGCCAGTAGTGCGGGGACTAGAGAGACCCAGTACTTC.

This clone was detected only a few times. The chain uses TRBV18 and TRBJ1-2; possible D gene TRBD1, 6 bases. The germline V gene encodes CDR1 KGHSH and CDR2 LQKENI. Between the trimmed V and J ends, which lost 3 bases and 5 bases, there was a span of 19 bases. This CDR3 region has 16 residues. The CDR3 DNA is TGTGCCAGCTCACCGCTCGGGACCGGGACAAATTATGGCTACACCTTC. Translating gives CASSPLGTGTNYGYTF. Complete variable domain (other parts from reference TRBV18 and TRBJ1-2): NAGVMQNPRHLVRRRGQEARLRCSPMKGHSHVYWYRQLPEEGLKFMVYLQKENIIDESGMPKERFSAEFPKEGPSILRIQQVVRGDSAAYFCASSPLGTGTNYGYTFGSGTRLTVV.

This clone has more than one count but fewer than ten. The rearrangement links TRBV19 to TRBJ2-1; 9 bases match TRBD2. The CDR3 spans 15 residues. Germline V gene lookup returns CDR1 LNHDA and CDR2 SQIVND (reference sequence). The V and J ends lost 1 base and 3 bases, in that order; junction bases with no gene match: 1. The CDR3 region has the DNA TGTGCCAGTAGTATAGTAGCGGGGGACTACAATGAGCAGTTCTTC. Translation: CASSIVAGDYNEQFF.

This clone was seen a handful of times. V usage is TRBV7-9 and J usage is TRBJ2-5; possibly TRBD1 for D (5 bases). Deletions cut 1 base from V and 4 bases from J, with 7 bases between. This CDR3 spans 13 amino acids. CDR1 SEHNR and CDR2 FQNEAQ come from the germline V gene (reference sequence). CDR3 residues: CASSLVRGETQYF. CDR3 bases: TGTGCCAGCAGCTTAGTTAGGGGAGAGACCCAGTACTTC. The full variable domain, rest sourced from reference TRBV7-9 and TRBJ2-5, is DTGVSQNPRHKITKRGQNVTFRCDPISEHNRLYWYRQTLGQGPEFLTYFQNEAQLEKSRLLSDRFSAERPKGSFSTLEIQRTEQGDSAMYLCASSLVRGETQYFGPGTRLLVL.

The CDR3 spells CASSTGTGANYGYTF. CDR3 sequence (DNA): TGTGCCAGCAGCACGGGGACAGGGGCAAACTATGGCTACACCTTC. V usage is TRBV5-4 and J usage is TRBJ1-2; TRBD1 matches at 10 bases. The V gene's germline CDR1 is SGHNT and CDR2 YYREEE (reference sequence). The CDR3 length is 15 residues. With V trimmed by 4 bases and J by 2 bases, 5 bases remained unmatched.